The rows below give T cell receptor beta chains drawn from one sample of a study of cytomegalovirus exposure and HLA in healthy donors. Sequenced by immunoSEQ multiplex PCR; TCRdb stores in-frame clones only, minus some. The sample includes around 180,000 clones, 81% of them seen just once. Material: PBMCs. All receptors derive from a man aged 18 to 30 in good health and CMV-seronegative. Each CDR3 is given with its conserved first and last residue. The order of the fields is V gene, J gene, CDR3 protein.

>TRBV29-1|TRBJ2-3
CSVLAELWGTDTQYF
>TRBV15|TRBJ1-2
CATRLEGAGIYGYTF
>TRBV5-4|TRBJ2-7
CASSGRTSGAVSHEQYF
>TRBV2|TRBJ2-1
CATRDRGPDEQFF
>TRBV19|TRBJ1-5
CASSISGAHQPQHF
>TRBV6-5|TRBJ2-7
CASRITSGRFWEQYF
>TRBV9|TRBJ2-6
CASSARQGGVSGANVLTF
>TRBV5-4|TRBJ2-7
CASSTTPGAYEQYF
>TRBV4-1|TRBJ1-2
CASSQDPGYGYTF
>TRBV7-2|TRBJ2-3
CASSLMGTSKLTDTQYF
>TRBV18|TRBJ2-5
CASSPRVSGRAGYQETQYF
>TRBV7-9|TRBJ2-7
CASSFGDSPYEQYF
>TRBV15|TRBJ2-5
CATSRGTGTGVGETQYF
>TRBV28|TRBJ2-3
CASSLQGTGWDTQYF
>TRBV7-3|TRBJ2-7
CASSLTSGYEQYF
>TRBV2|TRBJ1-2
CASSEGTGGGYGYTF
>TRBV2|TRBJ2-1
CASSSGAGEQFF
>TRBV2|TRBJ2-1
CASSPTSVNEQFF
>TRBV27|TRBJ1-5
CASSITSNQPQHF
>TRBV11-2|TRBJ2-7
CASSFQGQDYEQYF
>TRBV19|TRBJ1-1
CASSDGLFGEAFF